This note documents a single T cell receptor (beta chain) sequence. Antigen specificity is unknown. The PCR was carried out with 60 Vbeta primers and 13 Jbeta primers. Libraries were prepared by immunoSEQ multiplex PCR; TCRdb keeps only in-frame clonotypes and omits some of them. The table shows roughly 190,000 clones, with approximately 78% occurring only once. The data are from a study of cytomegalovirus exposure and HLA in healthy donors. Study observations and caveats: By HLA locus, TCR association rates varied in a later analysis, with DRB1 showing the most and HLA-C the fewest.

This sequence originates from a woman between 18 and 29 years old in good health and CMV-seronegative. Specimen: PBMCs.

Written as DNA, the CDR3 is TGTGCCAGCAGCCGCACTACAGGAGACAATGAGCAGTTCTTC. This codes for CASSRTTGDNEQFF. The chain combines TRBV7-2 with TRBJ2-1; D perhaps matches TRBD1 (5 bases). The CDR3 sequence is 14 residues long. Germline V gene sequence: CDR1 SGHTA, CDR2 FQGNSA. The germline V and J ends were trimmed by 5 bases and 5 bases, with 13 bases remaining between them.